This T cell receptor beta chain is drawn from a study of cytomegalovirus exposure and HLA in healthy donors. Study-wide results and caveats: In an earlier analysis, about 87% or about 30%: the productive usage of most TCR beta V segments.

On this clone itself: The antigen is unknown.

After removal of 1 base from V and 10 bases from J, the junction contained 11 bases not matched to a gene. The CDR3 covers 15 residues. Germline CDR1 is SEHNR and CDR2 is FQNEAQ (reference sequence). With 60 Vbeta and 13 Jbeta primers, the PCR was carried out. Some clones are missing from TCRdb's copy, which holds only in-frame ones; the method was immunoSEQ multiplex PCR. Its clone listing holds some 110,000 clones. This sequence originates from a man between 35 and 55 years old in good health and CMV-seronegative. Sequences were obtained from PBMCs. The chain has TRBV7-9 and TRBJ1-1; TRBD1 agrees at 8 bases. The CDR3 sequence is CASSLGSAGGGGAFF. The CDR3 DNA sequence: TGTGCCAGCAGCTTAGGCTCGGCAGGGGGCGGTGGAGCTTTCTTT.